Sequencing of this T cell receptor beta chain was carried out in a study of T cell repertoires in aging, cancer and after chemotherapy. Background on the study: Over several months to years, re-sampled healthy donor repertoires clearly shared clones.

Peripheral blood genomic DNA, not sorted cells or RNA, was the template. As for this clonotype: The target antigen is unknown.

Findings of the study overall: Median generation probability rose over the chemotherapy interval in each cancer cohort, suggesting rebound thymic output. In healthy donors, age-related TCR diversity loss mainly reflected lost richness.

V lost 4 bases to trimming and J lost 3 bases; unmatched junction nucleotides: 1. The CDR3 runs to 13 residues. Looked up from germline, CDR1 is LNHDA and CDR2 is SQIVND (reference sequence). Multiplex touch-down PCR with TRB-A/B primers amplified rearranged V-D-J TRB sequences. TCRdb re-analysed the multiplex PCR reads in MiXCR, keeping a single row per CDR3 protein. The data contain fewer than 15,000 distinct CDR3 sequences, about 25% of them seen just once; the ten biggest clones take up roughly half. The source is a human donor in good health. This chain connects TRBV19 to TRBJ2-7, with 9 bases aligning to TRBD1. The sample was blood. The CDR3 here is CASSKTGGYEQYF. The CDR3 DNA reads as TGTGCCAGTAGTAAGACAGGGGGCTACGAGCAGTACTTC.